Below, 18 T cell receptor beta chains from the same sample are listed, as sequenced in a study of blood T cell repertoires in COVID-19. The data were produced by immunoSEQ multiplex PCR, yet TCRdb's version contains in-frame clones alone and is incomplete. The sample consists of over 130,000 clones, 70% to 80% of them appearing once. Material: peripheral blood. Every receptor here comes from a middle-aged man with acute or convalescent COVID-19.

This clone came up once. The chain links TRBV6-1 to TRBJ1-5; 10 positions agree with TRBD1. V dropped 1 base and J dropped 5; count of bases not matched to a gene: 2. In germline, CDR1 is MNHNS, CDR2 SASEGT. The CDR3 totals 15 residues. CDR3 sequence reads: CASSEGGTGDQPQHF. The DNA for the CDR3 is TGTGCCAGCAGTGAAGGGGGGACAGGGGATCAGCCCCAGCATTTT.

This chain uses TRBV4-2 with TRBJ2-7; TRBD2 matches at 11 bases. Germline trimming cut 4 bases from V and 2 bases from J; bases unmatched to any gene: 4. The CDR3 has 15 residues. The germline V gene encodes CDR1 LGHNA and CDR2 YNFKEQ. The CDR3 nucleotides read TGTGCCAGCAGCCCACGACTAGCGGGGCCCTACGAGCAGTACGTC. Amino acid sequence: CASSPRLAGPYEQYV.

This chain connects TRBV2 to TRBJ1-5; no clear D. Germline V gene data show CDR1 as SNHLY and CDR2 as FYNNEI. The V end lost 1 base, the J end lost 0 bases, and 7 bases lay between the germline ends. CDR3 length: 15 amino acids. CDR3 nucleotides: TGTGCCAGCAGTGAAGGGCACTATAGCAATCAGCCCCAGCATTTT. Translation gives CASSEGHYSNQPQHF. Full variable domain (rest looked up from reference TRBV2 and TRBJ1-5): EPEVTQTPSHQVTQMGQEVILRCVPISNHLYFYWYRQILGQKVEFLVSFYNNEISEKSEIFDDQFSVERPDGSNFTLKIRSTKLEDSAMYFCASSEGHYSNQPQHFGDGTRLSIL.

Comment on this clone: Different DNA sequences within this sample yield the same CDR3. This chain uses TRBV4-1 with TRBJ1-1, with 9 positions matching TRBD1. J gave up 5 bases and V 4 bases, and 5 bases lay outside the gene matches. This CDR3 spans 14 amino acids. CDR1 MGHRA and CDR2 YSYEKL come from the germline V gene. The CDR3 protein is CASSPGQGTTEAFF. CDR3 sequence (DNA): TGCGCCAGCAGCCCAGGACAGGGGACTACTGAAGCTTTCTTT.

The chain recombines TRBV6-5 with TRBJ2-7; D is uncertain. From germline, CDR1 is MNHEY and CDR2 SVGAGI. CDR3 length: 13 residues. Trimming took 6 bases from V and 0 from J, leaving 9 bases between them. This chain's CDR3 is CASRTQSSYEQYF. DNA of the CDR3: TGTGCCAGCAGAACACAGAGCTCCTACGAGCAGTACTTC.

The V and J genes are TRBV18 and TRBJ2-3; TRBD2 matches at 8 bases. With V trimmed by 0 bases and J by 1 base, 3 bases remained unmatched. Per germline, CDR1 KGHSH and CDR2 LQKENI. This CDR3 contains 16 residues. Here the CDR3 DNA reads TGTGCCAGCTCACCACCTTCCGGGGGGGGCACAGATACGCAGTATTTT. Translating it yields CASSPPSGGGTDTQYF.

This sequence joins TRBV10-1 and TRBJ2-1; the D gene is possibly TRBD1 (5 bases). The length of the CDR3 is 14 residues. The germline V and J ends were trimmed by 4 bases and 8 bases, with 15 bases remaining between them. Germline V lookup: CDR1 WNHNN, CDR2 SYGVQD (reference sequence). Here the CDR3 reads CASSGQGSGDEQFF. The CDR3 bases are TGCGCCAGCAGTGGGCAGGGAAGTGGCGATGAGCAGTTCTTC.

The V gene is TRBV30, the J gene TRBJ2-6; weak D call: TRBD1 (5 bases). The germline V and J ends were trimmed by 2 bases and 4 bases, with 15 bases remaining between them. The CDR3 loop spans 16 amino acids. Germline values: CDR1 GTSNPN, CDR2 SVGIG (reference sequence). The CDR3 is CAWSRSRAAGANVLTF. In nucleotides, the CDR3 is TGTGCCTGGAGTAGGAGCAGGGCAGCAGGGGCCAACGTCCTGACTTTC.

The chain links TRBV5-1 to TRBJ2-4; 10 bases are a match to TRBD2. Germline V gene data show CDR1 as SGHRS and CDR2 as YFSETQ. CDR3 size: 14 residues. V shed 2 bases, J shed 8 bases, and the junction held 4 bases outside the gene matches. CDR3 protein: CASSFGGLADIQYF. The CDR3 region has the DNA TGCGCCAGCAGCTTCGGAGGACTAGCGGACATTCAGTACTTC.

The rearrangement uses TRBV5-6 and TRBJ1-6; 9 nucleotides align to TRBD1. The CDR3 contains 15 residues. Germline CDR1 SGHDT, CDR2 YYEEEE. V lost 4 bases and J lost 10; bases outside the gene matches: 9. CDR3 in amino acids: CASSTGQGTWSPLHF. CDR3 sequence (DNA): TGTGCCAGCAGCACCGGACAGGGGACCTGGTCACCCCTCCACTTT.

This chain links TRBV5-6 with TRBJ1-2; 9 bases align to TRBD1. Germline V gene data show CDR1 as SGHDT and CDR2 as YYEEEE. Germline trimming cut 4 bases from V and 4 bases from J; bases unmatched to any gene: 2. The CDR3 is made up of 13 amino acids. CDR3 bases: TGTGCCAGCAGCACAGGGGGCGGCTATGGCTACACCTTC. This encodes CASSTGGGYGYTF.

The chain uses TRBV6-6 and TRBJ1-6, with 10 nucleotides matching TRBD1. CDR3 length: 15 residues. Looked up from germline, CDR1 is MNHNY and CDR2 is SVGAGI (reference sequence). Trimming at V came to 0 bases and at J to 12 bases, leaving 5 bases not matched to a gene. CDR3 sequence: CASSYSRTGGVPLHF. CDR3 in DNA: TGTGCCAGCAGTTACTCGAGGACAGGGGGTGTACCCCTCCACTTT.

The chain is built from TRBV5-5 and TRBJ2-7; D remains ambiguous. Germline CDR1 reads SGHKS; CDR2 reads YYEKEE (reference sequence). The CDR3 is 14 residues long. V was cut by 6 bases and J by 2 bases, with 15 bases left in between. CDR3 nucleotides: TGTGCCAGCACGACCCCAGGTGGAACCTACGAGCAGTACTTC. This encodes CASTTPGGTYEQYF.

The chain is built from TRBV28 and TRBJ1-4, with 10 bases matching TRBD1. The CDR3 extends over 14 amino acids. Germline CDR1 is MDHEN and CDR2 is SYDVKM. Trimming removed 6 bases from V and 12 bases from J; junction bases left unmatched: 10. The CDR3 DNA reads TGTGCCAGCAGCCCCGGGACAGGGGTTTTCGAACTGTTTTTT. Protein sequence: CASSPGTGVFELFF.

This chain connects TRBV4-1 to TRBJ2-1; 7 bases map to TRBD2. This CDR3 contains 18 residues. J was trimmed by 0 bases and V by 0 bases; bases with no gene match: 8. CDR1 is MGHRA and CDR2 is YSYEKL in the germline V gene. As DNA, the CDR3 is TGCGCCAGCAGCCAAGATCCACGGGGGGTAAGCTCCTACAATGAGCAGTTCTTC. It encodes CASSQDPRGVSSYNEQFF.

The V call is TRBV9, the J call TRBJ2-7; TRBD1 might be the D (6 bases). The V end lost 4 bases, the J end lost 5 bases, and 19 bases lay between the germline ends. CDR3 length: 15 amino acids. Germline lookup yields CDR1 SGDLS and CDR2 YYNGEE. In nucleotides, the CDR3 is TGTGCCAGCAGCCTAGGATGGGCTGGGACAAACGAGCAGTACTTC. Translation gives CASSLGWAGTNEQYF.

This rearrangement joins TRBV15 to TRBJ2-1; TRBD2 might be the D (6 bases). V was shortened by 5 bases and J by 6 bases, with 17 bases between the two germline ends. CDR3 length: 15 residues. The V gene's germline CDR1 is LNHNV and CDR2 YYDKDF (reference sequence). In DNA, the CDR3 is TGTGCCACCAGCCCCCCTGGCACTAGCAGCAATGAGCAGTTCTTC. Translated, it gives CATSPPGTSSNEQFF.

V usage is TRBV12-3 or TRBV12-4 and J usage is TRBJ2-2; 8 nucleotides agree with TRBD2. The V gene end was trimmed by 6 bases and the J gene end by 7 bases; junction bases not matched to a gene: 4. The CDR3 sequence is 13 residues long. CDR3: CASSGGAVGELFF. In DNA, the CDR3 is TGTGCCAGCAGCGGGGGGGCCGTCGGGGAGCTGTTTTTT.